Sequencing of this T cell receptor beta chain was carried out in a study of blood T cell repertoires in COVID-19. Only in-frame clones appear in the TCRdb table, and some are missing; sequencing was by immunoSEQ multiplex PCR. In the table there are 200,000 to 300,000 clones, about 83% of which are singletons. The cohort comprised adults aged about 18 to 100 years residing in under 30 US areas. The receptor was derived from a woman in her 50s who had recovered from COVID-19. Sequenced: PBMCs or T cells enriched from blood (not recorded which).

CDR3: CASSDRGQGATDTQYF. The CDR3 DNA reads TGTGCCAGCAGCGACCGGGGACAGGGGGCAACAGATACGCAGTATTTT. The rearrangement joins TRBV9 to TRBJ2-3; 12 bases are a match to TRBD1. The CDR3 consists of 16 residues. Germline V CDR1 and CDR2: SGDLS, YYNGEE. V lost 3 bases, J lost 3 bases, and 5 bases stayed unmatched.